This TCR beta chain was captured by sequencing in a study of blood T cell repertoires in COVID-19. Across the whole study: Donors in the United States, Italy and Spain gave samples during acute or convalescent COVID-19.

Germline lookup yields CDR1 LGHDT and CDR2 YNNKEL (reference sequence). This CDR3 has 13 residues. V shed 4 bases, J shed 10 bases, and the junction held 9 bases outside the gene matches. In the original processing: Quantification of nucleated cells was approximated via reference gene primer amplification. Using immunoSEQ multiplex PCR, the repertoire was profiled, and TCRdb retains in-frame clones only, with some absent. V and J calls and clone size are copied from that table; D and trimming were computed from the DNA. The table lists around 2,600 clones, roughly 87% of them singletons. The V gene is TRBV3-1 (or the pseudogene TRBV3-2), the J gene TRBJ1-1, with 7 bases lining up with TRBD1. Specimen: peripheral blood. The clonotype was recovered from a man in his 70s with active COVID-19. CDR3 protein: CASSPQGGRGAFF. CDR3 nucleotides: TGTGCCAGCAGCCCTCAGGGGGGACGGGGAGCTTTCTTT.